The sample holds a few counts of the clone carrying this T cell receptor (beta chain). This specimen comes from a study of spatial heterogeneity in lung cancer. Study-level background: The study consistently detected more beta-chain than alpha-chain sequences.

Time point defined: blood at routine non-recurrence follow-up after resection. Unsorted tumor, nontumor lung tissue or cryopreserved PBMC supplied the whole RNA. TCRdb independently ran MiXCR on the 5' RACE reads; one entry per CDR3 protein. In the table there are tens of thousands of distinct CDR3 sequences, just under 20% of which are singletons. Sequencing was performed on PBMCs, taken at follow-up. The TCR sequence derives from a male donor with early-stage non-small cell lung cancer.

The CDR3: CASSQDPGQPNEKLFF. In DNA form, the CDR3 reads TGCGCCAGCAGCCAAGATCCCGGACAGCCTAATGAAAAACTGTTTTTT. The rearrangement uses TRBV4-1 and TRBJ1-4; D might be TRBD1 (6 bases). There are 16 residues in the CDR3. Trimming pared 0 bases from V and 3 bases from J, leaving 11 bases between. Germline CDR1 and CDR2: MGHRA and YSYEKL.